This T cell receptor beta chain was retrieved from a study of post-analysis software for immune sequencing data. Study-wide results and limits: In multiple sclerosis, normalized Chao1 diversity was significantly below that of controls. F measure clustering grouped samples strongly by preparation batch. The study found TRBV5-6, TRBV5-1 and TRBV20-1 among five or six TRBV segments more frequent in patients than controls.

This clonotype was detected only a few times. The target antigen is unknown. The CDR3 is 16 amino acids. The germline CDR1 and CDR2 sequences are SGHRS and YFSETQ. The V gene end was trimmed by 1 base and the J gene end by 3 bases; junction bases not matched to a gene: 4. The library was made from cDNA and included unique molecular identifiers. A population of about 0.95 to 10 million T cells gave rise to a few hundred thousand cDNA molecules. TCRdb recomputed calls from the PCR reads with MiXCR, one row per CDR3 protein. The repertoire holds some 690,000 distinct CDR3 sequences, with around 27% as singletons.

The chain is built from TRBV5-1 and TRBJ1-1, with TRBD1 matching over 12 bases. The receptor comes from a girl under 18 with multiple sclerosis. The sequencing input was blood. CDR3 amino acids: CASSLTGQGADTEAFF. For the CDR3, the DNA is TGCGCCAGCAGCTTGACGGGACAGGGGGCAGACACTGAAGCTTTCTTT.